A selection of T cell receptor beta chains follows, all from one sample in a study of CDR3 diversity in severe acne. In TCRdb, the PCR reads were re-called with MiXCR into one record per CDR3 protein. In the table there are about 85,000 distinct CDR3 sequences, around half of which are singletons. The sample comprised blood. All receptors come from a male donor in good health, serving as a control. Both conserved end residues are trimmed from each CDR3.

TRBV27,TRBJ1-2,ASSSGQGVDYGYT
TRBV25-1,TRBJ1-4,ASSESTDINEKLF
TRBV10-2,TRBJ1-1,ASKPGQDMNTEAF
TRBV2,TRBJ2-7,ASTPRGRYEQY
TRBV28,TRBJ1-6,ASEIRQYNSPLH
TRBV5-8,TRBJ2-3,ASSLLTDTQY
TRBV14,TRBJ1-2,ASSQESGDFNYGYT
TRBV19,TRBJ2-1,ASSMPPAVASNEQF
TRBV24-1,TRBJ2-3,AATSGTGTDTQY
TRBV5-1,TRBJ2-7,ASGTSGKSYEQY
TRBV4-2,TRBJ2-7,ASSQGRTYEQY
TRBV6-1,TRBJ2-2,ASRKPYREGFTGELF
TRBV4-2,TRBJ2-7,ASSPQVSYEQY
TRBV4-1,TRBJ1-1,ASSPGQGADTEAF
TRBV7-8,TRBJ2-6,ASSLPGLDFSGANVPT
TRBV2,TRBJ1-1,ASIYGAEAF
TRBV28,TRBJ1-1,ASSLGRNTEAF
TRBV20-1,TRBJ1-6,SAPGGVGNSPLH
TRBV20-1,TRBJ1-6,SAWVGNSPLH
TRBV2,TRBJ1-1,ASSDPGLMNTEAF
TRBV7-3,TRBJ2-6,ASSLLAGSSGANVLT
TRBV10-3,TRBJ1-1,AISDQMRQGTEAF
TRBV20-1,TRBJ2-3,SARDPSGRGTDTQY
TRBV5-6,TRBJ1-2,ASSQGARTDGYT
TRBV15,TRBJ2-6,ATSRGGGGANVLT
TRBV6-1,TRBJ1-6,ASSLAGRSYNSPLH
TRBV12-3/TRBV12-4,TRBJ1-1,ASSTRGGMNTEAF
TRBV7-2,TRBJ2-2,ASSRQGGAGELF
TRBV5-6,TRBJ1-6,ASREGLSPLH
TRBV27,TRBJ2-7,ASSFEGAYEQY
TRBV7-2,TRBJ2-5,ASSSRTSGTETQY
TRBV27,TRBJ2-7,ASSLSPAGTTYEQY